Below are 18 T cell receptor beta chains sequenced from a single sample in a study of blood T cell repertoires in COVID-19. Generated by immunoSEQ multiplex PCR, the TCRdb table keeps only in-frame clones and is missing some. The sample includes tens of thousands of clones, around 88% of them seen just once. Sequencing was carried out using peripheral blood. The receptors shown here come from a human donor in a cohort sampled during active COVID-19.

The chain joins TRBV30 to TRBJ2-7; TRBD2 matches at 9 bases. Germline V CDR1 and CDR2: GTSNPN, SVGIG (reference sequence). This CDR3 has 12 residues. With V trimmed by 8 bases and J by 4 bases, 6 bases remained unmatched. The CDR3: CAGGRGPYEQYF. Here the CDR3 DNA reads TGTGCCGGCGGGAGGGGCCCGTACGAGCAGTACTTC.

This sequence joins TRBV5-4 and TRBJ1-1, with D tentatively TRBD1 (6 bases). The V and J ends lost 4 bases and 5 bases respectively, with 12 bases between them. Per germline, CDR1 SGHNT and CDR2 YYREEE (reference sequence). The CDR3 spans 13 residues. The CDR3 DNA reads TGTGCCAGCAGCCCAAACAGGGTTACTGAAGCTTTCTTT. Protein product: CASSPNRVTEAFF.

This chain joins TRBV4-1 and TRBJ2-7; 7 nucleotides line up with TRBD1. Germline lookup yields CDR1 MGHRA and CDR2 YSYEKL. Trimming at V came to 0 bases and at J to 4 bases, leaving 6 bases not matched to a gene. The CDR3 sequence is 15 residues long. CDR3 region: CASSQDSQGKYEQYF. The CDR3, as DNA: TGCGCCAGCAGCCAAGATTCACAGGGGAAGTACGAGCAGTACTTC.

The chain is built from TRBV3-1 (or the pseudogene TRBV3-2) and TRBJ2-1; maybe TRBD2 (6 bases). Per germline, CDR1 LGHDT and CDR2 YNNKEL (reference sequence). The V end lost 3 bases, the J end lost 7 bases, and 19 bases lay between the germline ends. This CDR3 is 16 amino acids long. CDR3 residues: CASSHASEGRRNEQFF. For the CDR3, the DNA is TGTGCCAGCAGCCATGCCTCGGAGGGGAGGCGGAATGAGCAGTTCTTC.

The chain joins TRBV4-2 to TRBJ1-3, with 7 bases aligning to TRBD1. CDR1 and CDR2 (germline): LGHNA, YNFKEQ. The J segment lost 0 bases and the V segment lost 0 bases, leaving 5 bases of the junction unmatched. The CDR3 totals 17 residues. The CDR3 DNA is TGTGCCAGCAGCCAAGACAACAGGGGCCTCTCTGGAAACACCATATATTTT. Residues: CASSQDNRGLSGNTIYF.

The genes are TRBV5-1 and TRBJ2-7; D unresolved. Germline lookup yields CDR1 SGHRS and CDR2 YFSETQ. V lost 0 bases and J 0 bases, leaving 7 bases between the germline ends. CDR3 length: 14 residues. The CDR3 bases are TGCGCCAGCAGCTTGGTGTCGGGCTCCTACGAGCAGTACTTC. It yields the protein CASSLVSGSYEQYF.

The chain carries TRBV27 and TRBJ1-6; tentatively, D is TRBD1 (5 bases). CDR3 length: 17 residues. Per the germline V gene, CDR1 is MNHEY and CDR2 is SMNVEV (reference sequence). V lost 6 bases, J lost 6 bases, and 21 bases lay in between. The CDR3 bases are TGTGCCAGCAGATTCCAGCAGGGCCCGCAGGCTAATTCACCCCTCCACTTT. It yields the protein CASRFQQGPQANSPLHF.

This clone was found once. The genes are TRBV4-2 and TRBJ2-7; 7 bases align to TRBD1. This CDR3 comprises 14 residues. The germline V gene encodes CDR1 LGHNA and CDR2 YNFKEQ. The V and J ends lost 8 bases and 2 bases, in that order; junction bases with no gene match: 9. This chain's CDR3 is CASGNRDRAYEQYF. CDR3 in DNA: TGTGCCAGCGGAAACCGGGACAGAGCCTACGAGCAGTACTTC.

This clone appeared once. J is TRBJ2-2 and V is TRBV27, with D tentatively TRBD1 (6 bases). Germline V lookup: CDR1 MNHEY, CDR2 SMNVEV (reference sequence). CDR3 length equals 16 residues. V was clipped by 5 bases and J by 1 base, with 14 bases between them. CDR3 sequence reads: CASSPLTGGNTGELFF. The CDR3 DNA is TGTGCCAGCAGTCCCTTGACAGGAGGGAACACCGGGGAGCTGTTTTTT.

The chain is built from TRBV4-2 and TRBJ1-1; D unresolved. CDR1 and CDR2 from the germline V gene are LGHNA and YNFKEQ. The V gene lost 1 base and the J gene lost 4 bases, with 10 bases spanning the gap. CDR3 length: 14 amino acids. CDR3 sequence (DNA): TGTGCCAGCAGCCAAGCCACCAGTCGCACTGAAGCTTTCTTT. Translating it yields CASSQATSRTEAFF.

The genes are TRBV29-1 and TRBJ2-1; 14 bases are a match to TRBD2. V dropped 7 bases and J dropped 7; count of bases not matched to a gene: 12. The CDR3 sequence is 16 residues long. From germline, CDR1 is SQVTM and CDR2 ANQGSEA. In nucleotides, the CDR3 is TGCAGCGGGGGGGGACTAGCGGGAGCAGGGTCAAATGAGCAGTTCTTC. This codes for CSGGGLAGAGSNEQFF.

This chain uses TRBV14 with TRBJ1-6, with D perhaps matching TRBD1 (6 bases). CDR3 length equals 13 residues. V was cut by 4 bases and J by 13 bases, with 14 bases left in between. Per germline, CDR1 SGHDN and CDR2 FVKESK. The DNA for the CDR3 is TGTGCCAGCAGCCCTTTTGGGGGCGGGCCCCTCCACTTT. Amino acids: CASSPFGGGPLHF.

Remarks on this clone: This CDR3 fails to terminate in the conserved phenylalanine or tryptophan, so it likely reflects a read error. No DNA is shown, since the ends of the CDR3 on it are uncertain; the CDR3 is the one TCRdb lists. The chain carries TRBV10-1 and TRBJ2-3; the listed D gene, TRBD1, was not tested against the DNA. The CDR3 is 13 residues long, ends included. The V gene's germline CDR1 is WNHNN and CDR2 SYGVQD (reference sequence). CDR3 sequence reads: CASSADRDRGLVL.

The chain is built from TRBV6-5 and TRBJ2-2; D not resolved. With 2 bases removed from V and 6 bases from J, the gap between germline ends came to 10 bases. The CDR3 covers 14 residues. Per germline, CDR1 MNHEY and CDR2 SVGAGI. DNA of the CDR3: TGTGCCAGCAGTTACGGCCAGCGAGCCGGGGAGCTGTTTTTT. Translated: CASSYGQRAGELFF.

The chain couples TRBV6-5 to TRBJ2-1; D ambiguous. Germline assignment: CDR1 MNHEY and CDR2 SVGAGI. V was shortened by 0 bases and J by 9 bases, with 6 bases between the two germline ends. CDR3 length equals 12 residues. CDR3 protein: CASSYSNFEQFF. The CDR3, as DNA: TGTGCCAGCAGTTACTCGAACTTTGAGCAGTTCTTC.

The V call is TRBV19, the J call TRBJ2-4; a possible D gene is TRBD2 (5 bases). The germline V gene has CDR1 LNHDA and CDR2 SQIVND (reference sequence). This CDR3 comprises 15 residues. Deletions cut 9 bases from V and 0 bases from J, with 15 bases between. For the CDR3, the DNA is TGTGCCAGCCGCGGGTTACATCTAGCCAAAAACATTCAGTACTTC. It encodes CASRGLHLAKNIQYF.

The chain combines TRBV5-1 with TRBJ2-7; D gene uncertain. CDR1 is SGHRS, CDR2 YFSETQ, per germline. The CDR3 is made up of 13 amino acids. V lost 0 bases to trimming and J lost 4 bases, with 8 bases between them. The CDR3 DNA follows: TGCGCCAGCAGCTTGGGGCTTGATTACGAGCAGTACTTC. Its translation is CASSLGLDYEQYF.

V usage is TRBV2 and J usage is TRBJ2-2; 9 bases are a match to TRBD1. Germline V gene data show CDR1 as SNHLY and CDR2 as FYNNEI. The CDR3 has 14 amino acids. With 6 bases clipped from V and 7 bases from J, the junction kept 6 bases outside the gene matches. The CDR3: CASSGTGWDGELFF. CDR3 sequence (DNA): TGTGCCAGCAGCGGGACAGGGTGGGACGGGGAGCTGTTTTTT. The full variable domain, completed using reference TRBV2 and TRBJ2-2, is EPEVTQTPSHQVTQMGQEVILRCVPISNHLYFYWYRQILGQKVEFLVSFYNNEISEKSEIFDDQFSVERPDGSNFTLKIRSTKLEDSAMYFCASSGTGWDGELFFGEGSRLTVL.